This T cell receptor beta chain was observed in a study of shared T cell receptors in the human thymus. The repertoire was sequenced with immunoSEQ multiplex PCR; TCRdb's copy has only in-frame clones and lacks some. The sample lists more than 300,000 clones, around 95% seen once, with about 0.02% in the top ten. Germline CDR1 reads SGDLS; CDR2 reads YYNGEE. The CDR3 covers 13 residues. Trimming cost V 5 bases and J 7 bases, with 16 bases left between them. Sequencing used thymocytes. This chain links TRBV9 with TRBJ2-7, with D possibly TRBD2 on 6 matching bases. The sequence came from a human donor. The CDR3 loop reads CASSPLGGTEQYF. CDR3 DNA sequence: TGTGCCAGCAGTCCCCTGGGCGGGACGGAGCAGTACTTC.